This entry describes one TCR beta chain. As yet, its antigen is unknown. CD8 memory comprised CD45RO+ plus CCR7-negative CD45RA+ TemRA cells. The sample is drawn from a study of shared clonotypes between healthy human individuals. Study-level findings and limits: For naive CD4 cells, approximately 5% of clonotypes were shared across a handful of donors.

This CDR3 is 13 amino acids long. Germline V gene data show CDR1 as SGDLS and CDR2 as YYNGEE. The table came from immunoSEQ multiplex PCR; TCRdb's copy has only in-frame clones and leaves some out. The sample has about 120,000 clones, around 68% seen once. The receptor's source is a young woman in good health. Sequencing was carried out using memory CD8+ T cells sorted from blood. This sample's subset: CD45RO+ cells pooled with CCR7-negative TemRA cells. The chain couples TRBV9 to TRBJ2-5; D assignment may be TRBD1 or TRBD2 (5 bases each). The J call may not be correct, given that the DNA end is closer to TRBJ2-7. The CDR3 DNA is TGTGCCAGCAGCGTGGGTGGGACGGGCGAGCAGTACTTC. Its protein product is CASSVGGTGEQYF.